This T cell receptor (beta chain) was documented in a study of tumor-infiltrating lymphocytes in primary liver carcinoma. Background on the study: Both sexes were represented among patients, who were 30 to 69 years old. In every tissue type, samples returned a similar yield of roughly 3.65 to 7.5 million productive TCRbeta reads. Each of the growths was stage T1-T3 N0M0, extending about 4 to 10 cm across. Findings of the study overall: Pairs comparing tumor with adjacent tissue or blood overlapped less than pairs drawn from tumor regions.

The investigators made TCR beta cDNA from approximately 0.5 ug total RNA, using a constant-region primer. Three nested multiplex PCR rounds, a slightly modified ARM-PCR, produced the libraries for TCR beta. PCR rounds one and two used TRBV1-TRBV30 forward primers with a C-beta reverse primer for around 11 cycles each. MiXCR, run by TCRdb on the multiplex PCR reads, gives a single entry per CDR3 protein. This sample has 310,000 or so distinct CDR3 sequences, with approximately 58% found just once. In germline, CDR1 is MDHEN, CDR2 SYDVKM. This CDR3 region has 15 residues. The J segment lost 4 bases and the V segment lost 10 bases, leaving 12 bases of the junction unmatched. The authors took blood RNA from unsorted whole blood and also extracted germline DNA. As regards this clonotype: The antigen is unknown.

Sequenced material: peripheral blood. The chain is built from TRBV28 and TRBJ2-2, with TRBD2 matching over 7 bases. The clonotype was recovered from a woman aged 25 to 39 with primary liver carcinoma and hepatitis B virus infection. In nucleotides, the CDR3 is TGTGCCAACAGGCAGACTAGCTTGGGCACCGGGGAGCTGTTTTTT. Translating it yields CANRQTSLGTGELFF. The variable domain in full, with the rest retrieved from reference TRBV28 and TRBJ2-2, is DVKVTQSSRYLVKRTGEKVFLECVQDMDHENMFWYRQDPGLGLRLIYFSYDVKMKEKGDIPEGYSVSREKKERFSLILESASTNQTSMYLCANRQTSLGTGELFFGEGSRLTVL.